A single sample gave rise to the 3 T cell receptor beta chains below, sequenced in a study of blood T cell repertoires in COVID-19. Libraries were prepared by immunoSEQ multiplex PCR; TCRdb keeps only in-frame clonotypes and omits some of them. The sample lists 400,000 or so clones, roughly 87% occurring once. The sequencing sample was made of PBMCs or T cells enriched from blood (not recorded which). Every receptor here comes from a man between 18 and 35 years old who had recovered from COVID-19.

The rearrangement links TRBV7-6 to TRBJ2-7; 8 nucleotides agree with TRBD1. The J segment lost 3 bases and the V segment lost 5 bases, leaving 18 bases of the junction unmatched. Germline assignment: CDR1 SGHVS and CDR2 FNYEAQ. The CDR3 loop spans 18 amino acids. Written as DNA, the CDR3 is TGTGCCAGCAGCCCTTTTAGCCAGGGGGCGCCAAACTACTACGAGCAGTACTTC. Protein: CASSPFSQGAPNYYEQYF.

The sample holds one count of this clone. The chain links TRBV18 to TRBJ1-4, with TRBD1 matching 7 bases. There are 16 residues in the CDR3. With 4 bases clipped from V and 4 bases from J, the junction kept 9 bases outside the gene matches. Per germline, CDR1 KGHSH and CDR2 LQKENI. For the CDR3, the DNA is TGTGCCAGCTCACTTAATCACAGGGGTGGTAATGAAAAACTGTTTTTT. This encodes CASSLNHRGGNEKLFF.

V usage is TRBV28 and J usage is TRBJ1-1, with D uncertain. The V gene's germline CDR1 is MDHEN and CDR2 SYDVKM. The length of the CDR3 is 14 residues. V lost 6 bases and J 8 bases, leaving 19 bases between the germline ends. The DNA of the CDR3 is TGTGCCAGCAGACGACGAGATGGCCTAGGCGAAGCTTTCTTT. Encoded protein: CASRRRDGLGEAFF. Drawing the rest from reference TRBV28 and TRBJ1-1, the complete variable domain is DVKVTQSSRYLVKRTGEKVFLECVQDMDHENMFWYRQDPGLGLRLIYFSYDVKMKEKGDIPEGYSVSREKKERFSLILESASTNQTSMYLCASRRRDGLGEAFFGQGTRLTVV.